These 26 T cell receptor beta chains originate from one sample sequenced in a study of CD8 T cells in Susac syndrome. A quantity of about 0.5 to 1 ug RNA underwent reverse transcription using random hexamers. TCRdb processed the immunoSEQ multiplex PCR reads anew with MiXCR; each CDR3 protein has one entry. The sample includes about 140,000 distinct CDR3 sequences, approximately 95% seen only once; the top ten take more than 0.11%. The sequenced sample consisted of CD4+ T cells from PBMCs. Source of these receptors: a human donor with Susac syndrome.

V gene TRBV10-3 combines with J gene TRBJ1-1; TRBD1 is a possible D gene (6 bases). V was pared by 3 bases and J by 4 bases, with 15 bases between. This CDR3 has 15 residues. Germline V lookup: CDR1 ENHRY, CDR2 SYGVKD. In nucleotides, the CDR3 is TGTGCCATCAGTGAAGGAACAGGGTCTGGCACTGAAGCTTTCTTT. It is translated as CAISEGTGSGTEAFF.

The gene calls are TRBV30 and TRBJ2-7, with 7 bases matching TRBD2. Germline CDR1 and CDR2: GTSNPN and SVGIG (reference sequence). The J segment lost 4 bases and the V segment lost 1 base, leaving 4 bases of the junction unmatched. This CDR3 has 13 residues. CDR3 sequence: CAWSAGREYEQYF. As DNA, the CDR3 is TGTGCCTGGAGTGCTGGGCGGGAGTACGAGCAGTACTTC.

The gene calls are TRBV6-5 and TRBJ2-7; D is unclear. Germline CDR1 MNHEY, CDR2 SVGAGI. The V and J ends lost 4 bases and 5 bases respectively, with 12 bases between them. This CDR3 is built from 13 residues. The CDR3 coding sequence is TGTGCCAGCAGTTGGCGAAAAGGGAACGAGCAGTACTTC. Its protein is CASSWRKGNEQYF.

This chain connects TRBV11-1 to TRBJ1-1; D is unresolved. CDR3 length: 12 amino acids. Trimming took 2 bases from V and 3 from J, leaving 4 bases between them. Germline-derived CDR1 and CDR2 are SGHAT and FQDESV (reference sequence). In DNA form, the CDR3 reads TGTGCCAGCAGCTTATGGCACACTGAAGCTTTCTTT. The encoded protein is CASSLWHTEAFF.

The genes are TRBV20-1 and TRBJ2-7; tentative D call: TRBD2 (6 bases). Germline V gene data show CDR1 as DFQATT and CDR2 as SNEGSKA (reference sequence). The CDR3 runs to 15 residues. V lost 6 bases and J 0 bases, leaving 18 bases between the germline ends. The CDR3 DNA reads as TGCAGTGCACCGATTCCCGGGACTTCCTCCTACGAGCAGTACTTC. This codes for CSAPIPGTSSYEQYF.

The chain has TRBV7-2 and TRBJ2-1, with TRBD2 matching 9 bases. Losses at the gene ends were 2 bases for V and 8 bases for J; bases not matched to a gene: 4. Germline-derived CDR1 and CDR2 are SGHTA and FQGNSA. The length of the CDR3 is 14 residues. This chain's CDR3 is CASSLLAGIDEQFF. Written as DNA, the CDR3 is TGTGCCAGCAGCTTACTAGCGGGAATCGATGAGCAGTTCTTC.

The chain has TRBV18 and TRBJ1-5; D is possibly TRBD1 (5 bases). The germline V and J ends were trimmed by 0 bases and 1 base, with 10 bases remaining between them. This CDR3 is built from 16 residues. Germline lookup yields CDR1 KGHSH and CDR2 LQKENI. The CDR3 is CASSPPGLQSNQPQHF. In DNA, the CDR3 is TGTGCCAGCTCACCACCGGGACTACAAAGCAATCAGCCCCAGCATTTT.

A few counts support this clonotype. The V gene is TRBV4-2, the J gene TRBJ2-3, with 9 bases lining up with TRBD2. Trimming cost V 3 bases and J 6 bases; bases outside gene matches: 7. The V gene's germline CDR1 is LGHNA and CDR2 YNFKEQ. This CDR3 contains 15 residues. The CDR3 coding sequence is TGTGCCAGCAGCCAGAGTAGCGGGAGAAAGGATACGCAGTATTTT. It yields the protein CASSQSSGRKDTQYF.

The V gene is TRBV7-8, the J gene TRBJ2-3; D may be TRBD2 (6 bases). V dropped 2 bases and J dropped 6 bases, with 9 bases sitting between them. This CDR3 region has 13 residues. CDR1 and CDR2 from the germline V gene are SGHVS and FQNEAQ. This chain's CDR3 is CASSLSAGDTQYF. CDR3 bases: TGTGCCAGCAGCTTATCAGCGGGCGATACGCAGTATTTT.

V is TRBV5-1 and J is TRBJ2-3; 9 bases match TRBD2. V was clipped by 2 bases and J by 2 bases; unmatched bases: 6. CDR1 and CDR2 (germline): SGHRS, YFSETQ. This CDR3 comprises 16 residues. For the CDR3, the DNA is TGCGCCAGCAGCTTAATAGCGGGAGACACCACAGATACGCAGTATTTT. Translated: CASSLIAGDTTDTQYF.

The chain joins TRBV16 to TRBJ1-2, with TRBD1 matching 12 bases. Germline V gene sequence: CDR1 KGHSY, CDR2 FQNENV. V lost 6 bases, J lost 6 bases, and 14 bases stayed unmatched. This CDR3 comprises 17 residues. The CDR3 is CASSSRRPGQGAHGYTF. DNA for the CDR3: TGTGCCAGCAGTAGTCGACGCCCGGGACAGGGGGCGCATGGCTACACCTTC.

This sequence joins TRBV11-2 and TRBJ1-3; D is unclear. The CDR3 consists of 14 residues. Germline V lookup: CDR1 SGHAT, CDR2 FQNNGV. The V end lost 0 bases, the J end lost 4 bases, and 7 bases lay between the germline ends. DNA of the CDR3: TGTGCCAGCAGCTTAGACAGGCCAGGAAACACCATATATTTT. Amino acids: CASSLDRPGNTIYF.

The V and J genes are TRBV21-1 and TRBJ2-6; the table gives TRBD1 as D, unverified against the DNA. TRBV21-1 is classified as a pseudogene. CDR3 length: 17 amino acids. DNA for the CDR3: TGTGCCAGCTGGATCCGGGACGCGAGTACGGGGGCCAACGTCCTGACTTTC. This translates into CASWIRDASTGANVLTF.

CDR3 region: CASSPSGALRSPLHF. CDR3 in DNA: TGTGCCAGCAGTCCATCAGGGGCATTAAGGTCACCCCTCCACTTT. This sequence joins TRBV28 and TRBJ1-6, with D perhaps matching TRBD1 (6 bases). Germline CDR1 MDHEN, CDR2 SYDVKM. V shed 5 bases and J shed 10 bases, with 18 bases lying between them. This CDR3 contains 15 residues.

As DNA, the CDR3 is TGCGCCAGCAGCACCTCCTGGGGGGACAATGAGCAGTTCTTC. It yields the protein CASSTSWGDNEQFF. The genes are TRBV5-1 and TRBJ2-1, with a tentative D call TRBD2 (6 bases). This CDR3 contains 14 residues. CDR1 and CDR2 (germline): SGHRS, YFSETQ. V was shortened by 4 bases and J by 5 bases, with 13 bases between the two germline ends. Together with reference TRBV5-1 and TRBJ2-1, the CDR3 gives the full variable domain: KAGVTQTPRYLIKTRGQQVTLSCSPISGHRSVSWYQQTPGQGLQFLFEYFSETQRNKGNFPGRFSGRQFSNSRSEMNVSTLELGDSALYLCASSTSWGDNEQFFGPGTRLTVL.

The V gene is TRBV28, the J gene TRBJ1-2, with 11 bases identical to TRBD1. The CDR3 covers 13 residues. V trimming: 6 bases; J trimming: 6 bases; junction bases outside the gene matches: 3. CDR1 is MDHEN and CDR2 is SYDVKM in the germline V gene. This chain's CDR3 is CASRDRGLDGYTF. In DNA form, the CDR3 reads TGTGCCAGCAGGGACAGGGGGCTAGATGGCTACACCTTC.

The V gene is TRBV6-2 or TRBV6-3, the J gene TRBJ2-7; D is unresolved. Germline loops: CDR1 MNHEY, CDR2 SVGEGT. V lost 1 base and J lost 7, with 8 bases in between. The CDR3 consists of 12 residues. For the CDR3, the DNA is TGTGCCAGCAGTTACTTTAAGGAGGAGCAGTACTTC. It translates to CASSYFKEEQYF.

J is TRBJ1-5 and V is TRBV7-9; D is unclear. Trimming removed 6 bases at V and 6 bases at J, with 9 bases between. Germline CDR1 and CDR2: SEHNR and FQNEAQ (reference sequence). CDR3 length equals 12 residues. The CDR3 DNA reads TGTGCCAGCAGTATAGACACTCAGCCCCAGCATTTT. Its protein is CASSIDTQPQHF.

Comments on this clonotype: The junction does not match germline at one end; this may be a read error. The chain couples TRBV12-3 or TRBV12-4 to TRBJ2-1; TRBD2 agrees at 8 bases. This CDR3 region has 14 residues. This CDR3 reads CASSLAGPVGEQFF. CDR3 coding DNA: TGTGCCAGCAGCTTAGCGGGACCAGTGGGTGAGCAGTTCTTC.

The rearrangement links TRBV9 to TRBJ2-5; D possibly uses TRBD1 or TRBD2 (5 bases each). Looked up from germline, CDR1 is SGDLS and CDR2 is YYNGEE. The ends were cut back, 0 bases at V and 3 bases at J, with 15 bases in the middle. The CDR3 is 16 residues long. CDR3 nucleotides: TGTGCCAGCAGCGTAGCTTTATGGGGGAGCAAAGAGACCCAGTACTTC. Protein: CASSVALWGSKETQYF.

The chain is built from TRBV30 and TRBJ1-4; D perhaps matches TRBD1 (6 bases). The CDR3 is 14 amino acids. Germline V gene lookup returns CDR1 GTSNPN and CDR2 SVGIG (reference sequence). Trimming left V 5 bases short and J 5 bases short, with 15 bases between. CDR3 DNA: TGTGCCTGGTCCCGGACAGACATCAATGAAAAACTGTTTTTT. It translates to CAWSRTDINEKLFF.

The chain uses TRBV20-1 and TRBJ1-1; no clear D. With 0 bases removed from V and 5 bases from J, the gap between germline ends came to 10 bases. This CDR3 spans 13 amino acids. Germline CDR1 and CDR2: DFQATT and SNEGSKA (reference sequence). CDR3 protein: CSARDLAETEAFF. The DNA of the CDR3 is TGCAGTGCTAGAGATCTAGCTGAGACTGAAGCTTTCTTT.

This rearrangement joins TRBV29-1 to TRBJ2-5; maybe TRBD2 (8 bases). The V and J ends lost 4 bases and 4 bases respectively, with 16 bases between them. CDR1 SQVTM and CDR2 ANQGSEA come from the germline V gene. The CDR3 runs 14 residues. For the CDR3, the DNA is TGCAGCGTTGTGAGGGGGCTAGCGGGAGAGACCCAGTACTTC. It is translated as CSVVRGLAGETQYF.

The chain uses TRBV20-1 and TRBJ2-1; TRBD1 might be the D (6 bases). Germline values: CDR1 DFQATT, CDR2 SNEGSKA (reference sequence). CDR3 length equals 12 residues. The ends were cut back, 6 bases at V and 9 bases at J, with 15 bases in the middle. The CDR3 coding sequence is TGCAGTGCCGCCGGGACAATGGGTGAGCAGTTCTTC. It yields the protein CSAAGTMGEQFF.

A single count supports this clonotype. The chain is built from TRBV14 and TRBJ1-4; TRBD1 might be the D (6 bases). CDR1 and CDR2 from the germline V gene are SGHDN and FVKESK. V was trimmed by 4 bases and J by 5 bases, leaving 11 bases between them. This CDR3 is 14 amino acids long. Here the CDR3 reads CASSPRTVNEKLFF. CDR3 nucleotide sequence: TGTGCCAGCAGCCCTCGGACAGTGAATGAAAAACTGTTTTTT.

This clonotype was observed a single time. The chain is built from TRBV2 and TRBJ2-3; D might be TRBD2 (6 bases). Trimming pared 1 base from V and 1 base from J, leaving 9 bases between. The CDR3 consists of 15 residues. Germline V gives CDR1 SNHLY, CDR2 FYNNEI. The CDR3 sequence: CASSEGVAGTDTQYF. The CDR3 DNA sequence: TGTGCCAGCAGTGAAGGAGTAGCGGGCACAGATACGCAGTATTTT.